The 28 T cell receptor beta chains below all came from one sample that was sequenced in a study of blood T cell repertoires in COVID-19. Data came from immunoSEQ multiplex PCR; TCRdb stores just in-frame clones and leaves some out. The table records some 120,000 clones, over 75% of them present only once. Sequences were obtained from peripheral blood. The receptor set was obtained from a man aged 50 to 60 with acute or convalescent COVID-19.

The chain recombines TRBV6-5 with TRBJ1-2, with TRBD1 identical over 10 bases. The germline gives CDR1 MNHEY, CDR2 SVGAGI. V lost 6 bases, J lost 10 bases, and 11 bases stayed unmatched. CDR3 size: 14 residues. In nucleotides, the CDR3 is TGTGCCAGCAGCGCTTCCGGGACAGGGGACCTCTACACCTTC. Amino acids: CASSASGTGDLYTF.

The rearrangement joins TRBV11-2 to TRBJ2-1; D remains unclear. The CDR3 totals 16 residues. CDR1 and CDR2 from the germline V gene are SGHAT and FQNNGV. V dropped 6 bases and J dropped 0 bases, with 15 bases sitting between them. CDR3 protein: CASRPTRKSSYNEQFF. Written as DNA, the CDR3 is TGTGCCAGCAGGCCCACCCGTAAGAGCTCCTACAATGAGCAGTTCTTC.

This sequence joins TRBV19 and TRBJ2-1, with a weak D call TRBD1 (5 bases). The CDR3 totals 14 residues. Trimming pared 2 bases from V and 7 bases from J, leaving 12 bases between. Germline lookup yields CDR1 LNHDA and CDR2 SQIVND (reference sequence). CDR3 sequence reads: CASSITVRVNEQFF. The CDR3, as DNA: TGTGCCAGTAGTATAACGGTCAGGGTTAATGAGCAGTTCTTC.

The V gene is TRBV7-9, the J gene TRBJ1-1, with D tentatively TRBD1 (5 bases). The germline V gene encodes CDR1 SEHNR and CDR2 FQNEAQ (reference sequence). V lost 5 bases, J lost 11 bases, and 12 bases lay in between. The CDR3 length is 11 residues. The CDR3 region is CASSPSGTAFF. CDR3 DNA: TGTGCCAGCAGCCCCAGCGGGACTGCTTTCTTT.

CDR3 sequence: CASSPNSQETQYF. In nucleotides, the CDR3 is TGTGCCAGCTCACCAAACAGCCAAGAGACCCAGTACTTC. This chain links TRBV18 with TRBJ2-5; D is unresolved. Deletions cut 2 bases from V and 1 base from J, with 5 bases between. Germline V lookup: CDR1 KGHSH, CDR2 LQKENI. The CDR3 totals 13 residues.

V usage is TRBV5-1 and J usage is TRBJ1-1; TRBD1 is a possible D gene (5 bases). The CDR3 extends over 18 amino acids. Between the trimmed V and J ends, which lost 0 bases and 3 bases, there was a span of 21 bases. Per germline, CDR1 SGHRS and CDR2 YFSETQ. The DNA for the CDR3 is TGCGCCAGCAGCTTGGTGGCCAGGAGAACAGGATGGGACACTGAAGCTTTCTTT. Translating it yields CASSLVARRTGWDTEAFF.

This clone was seen only once. The V gene is TRBV4-3, the J gene TRBJ2-3; 8 nucleotides line up with TRBD2. Germline CDR1 LGHNA, CDR2 YSLEER. V lost 1 base and J lost 4; bases outside the gene matches: 4. The CDR3 has 15 amino acids. CDR3 coding DNA: TGCGCCAGCAGCCAAGCGAGCGGGAGTTCAGATACGCAGTATTTT. Translated: CASSQASGSSDTQYF.

This clone was picked up one time. The chain has TRBV18 and TRBJ1-1; D remains ambiguous. Looked up from germline, CDR1 is KGHSH and CDR2 is LQKENI. With 2 bases removed from V and 1 base from J, the gap between germline ends came to 8 bases. CDR3 length: 14 residues. The CDR3: CASSPGSGNTEAFF. In DNA, the CDR3 is TGTGCCAGCTCACCAGGGTCAGGGAACACTGAAGCTTTCTTT.

The chain employs TRBV6-5 and TRBJ2-3, with D uncertain. The V end lost 0 bases, the J end lost 4 bases, and 8 bases lay between the germline ends. Germline V gene data show CDR1 as MNHEY and CDR2 as SVGAGI. The CDR3 has 14 amino acids. Here the CDR3 reads CASSYSARPDTQYF. DNA of the CDR3: TGTGCCAGCAGTTACTCGGCGCGGCCAGATACGCAGTATTTT.

This clone occurred a few times. The chain links TRBV4-1 to TRBJ1-5; D perhaps matches TRBD1 (5 bases). This CDR3 has 15 residues. The germline gives CDR1 MGHRA, CDR2 YSYEKL. V was pared by 7 bases and J by 2 bases, with 15 bases between. The CDR3 sequence: CASTSRPGGNQPQHF. As DNA, the CDR3 is TGCGCCAGCACCTCAAGGCCGGGGGGCAATCAGCCCCAGCATTTT.

V usage is TRBV2 and J usage is TRBJ1-3, with D perhaps TRBD1 (6 bases). Per the germline V gene, CDR1 is SNHLY and CDR2 is FYNNEI. The CDR3 loop spans 15 amino acids. V was trimmed by 7 bases and J by 4 bases, leaving 17 bases between them. The CDR3 sequence is CASKAPRGAGNTIYF. The DNA for the CDR3 is TGTGCCAGCAAAGCCCCCAGGGGAGCCGGAAACACCATATATTTT.

This chain uses TRBV29-1 with TRBJ1-4; TRBD1 matches at 7 bases. The J segment lost 2 bases and the V segment lost 4 bases, leaving 7 bases of the junction unmatched. Germline CDR1 is SQVTM and CDR2 is ANQGSEA. The CDR3 length is 15 residues. In DNA form, the CDR3 reads TGCAGCGTTGGACAGGGACTGATCACTAATGAAAAACTGTTTTTT. This sequence encodes CSVGQGLITNEKLFF.

The chain is built from TRBV5-1 and TRBJ2-3; D gene unclear. V shed 5 bases and J shed 3 bases, with 10 bases lying between them. Germline V gene sequence: CDR1 SGHRS, CDR2 YFSETQ. This CDR3 comprises 13 residues. CDR3 region: CASSPLSTDTQYF. The DNA of the CDR3 is TGCGCCAGCAGTCCGTTGAGTACAGATACGCAGTATTTT.

The rearrangement links TRBV20-1 to TRBJ2-3; D gene uncertain. V dropped 3 bases and J dropped 0 bases, with 16 bases sitting between them. The length of the CDR3 is 16 residues. Germline V gene sequence: CDR1 DFQATT, CDR2 SNEGSKA (reference sequence). The CDR3 sequence is CSASSLWQASTDTQYF. For the CDR3, the DNA is TGCAGTGCTAGTAGTCTGTGGCAGGCTAGCACAGATACGCAGTATTTT.

This clone is a singleton in its sample. The identical CDR3 is also encoded by other nucleotide sequences in the sample. The chain combines TRBV9 with TRBJ2-1; 9 nucleotides agree with TRBD2. J gave up 2 bases and V 0 bases, and 0 bases lay outside the gene matches. CDR1 SGDLS and CDR2 YYNGEE come from the germline V gene. CDR3 length equals 15 residues. CDR3 DNA sequence: TGTGCCAGCAGCGTAGTAGCGGGGGCCTACAATGAGCAGTTCTTC. Translation gives CASSVVAGAYNEQFF.

This clone was recorded a few times. The V call is TRBV19, the J call TRBJ2-7, with 7 positions matching TRBD2. Germline CDR1 reads LNHDA; CDR2 reads SQIVND (reference sequence). The J segment lost 0 bases and the V segment lost 5 bases, leaving 10 bases of the junction unmatched. The CDR3 is 16 amino acids. CDR3 nucleotides: TGTGCCAGTAGTCCTAGGACTTCTAGCGGCTCCTACGAGCAGTACTTC. Encoded protein: CASSPRTSSGSYEQYF.

The genes are TRBV7-9 and TRBJ2-7; D perhaps matches TRBD1 (5 bases). Germline CDR1 SEHNR, CDR2 FQNEAQ (reference sequence). CDR3 length: 15 amino acids. V was trimmed by 1 base and J by 4 bases, leaving 14 bases between them. For the CDR3, the DNA is TGTGCCAGCAGCTTAGGTTGGACAAGCGCATACGAGCAGTACTTC. It specifies CASSLGWTSAYEQYF.

The J gene is TRBJ1-2, the V gene TRBV5-4, with 7 nucleotides matching TRBD1. The germline gives CDR1 SGHNT, CDR2 YYREEE (reference sequence). This CDR3 comprises 14 residues. The junction had 6 bases not matched to a gene; V was cut back by 5 bases and J by 2 bases. DNA of the CDR3: TGTGCCAGCAGTTGGGGACAGTCCAACTATGGCTACACCTTC. Translating it yields CASSWGQSNYGYTF.

This rearrangement joins TRBV6-5 to TRBJ1-2; 8 bases are shared with TRBD1. The J segment lost 8 bases and the V segment lost 2 bases, leaving 10 bases of the junction unmatched. CDR1 is MNHEY, CDR2 SVGAGI, per germline. The CDR3 loop spans 15 amino acids. The CDR3 DNA is TGTGCCAGCAGTTACGCGGGGCAGGGGGCAGGCGGCTACACCTTC. It yields the protein CASSYAGQGAGGYTF.

This sequence joins TRBV30 and TRBJ1-6; a weak D match, TRBD1 (6 bases). Germline CDR1 GTSNPN, CDR2 SVGIG (reference sequence). This CDR3 region has 16 residues. V lost 0 bases and J 4 bases, leaving 13 bases between the germline ends. The CDR3 DNA reads as TGTGCCTGGAGTGTAGAATGGGGGCCGTATAATTCACCCCTCCACTTT. Its translation is CAWSVEWGPYNSPLHF.

The gene calls are TRBV7-8 and TRBJ1-1; D may be TRBD1 (5 bases). The ends were cut back, 3 bases at V and 0 bases at J, with 11 bases in the middle. The CDR3 extends over 15 amino acids. Looked up from germline, CDR1 is SGHVS and CDR2 is FQNEAQ. CDR3 bases: TGTGCCAGCAGCTTCCGACGGGGGATGAACACTGAAGCTTTCTTT. Its translation is CASSFRRGMNTEAFF.

This clone was found once. The CDR3 sequence: CASSLGGRAWDTQYF. The DNA for the CDR3 is TGTGCCAGCAGCTTAGGGGGCAGGGCCTGGGATACGCAGTATTTT. The genes are TRBV7-2 and TRBJ2-3, with a tentative D call TRBD1 (5 bases). The V gene's germline CDR1 is SGHTA and CDR2 FQGNSA. The CDR3 totals 15 residues. V was clipped by 1 base and J by 6 bases, with 14 bases between them.

This chain connects TRBV7-6 to TRBJ2-5, with a weak D call TRBD1 (6 bases). The CDR3 covers 16 residues. The V gene lost 1 base and the J gene lost 0 bases, with 12 bases spanning the gap. The V gene's germline CDR1 is SGHVS and CDR2 FNYEAQ. CDR3 sequence: CASSLGVWGHQETQYF. For the CDR3, the DNA is TGTGCCAGCAGCTTAGGCGTGTGGGGGCACCAAGAGACCCAGTACTTC.

The V call is TRBV10-3, the J call TRBJ1-1; weak D call: TRBD1 (5 bases). CDR1 and CDR2 from the germline V gene are ENHRY and SYGVKD. Trimming pared 6 bases from V and 11 bases from J, leaving 16 bases between. The CDR3 is made up of 12 amino acids. DNA for the CDR3: TGTGCCATCAGCGTCGACAGTCTCTGGGCTTTCTTT. Its translation: CAISVDSLWAFF.

The chain combines TRBV13 with TRBJ2-7; possibly TRBD2 for D (5 bases). The CDR3 extends over 13 amino acids. Germline CDR1 PRHDT, CDR2 FYEKMQ (reference sequence). Trimming took 2 bases from V and 2 from J, leaving 7 bases between them. Written as DNA, the CDR3 is TGTGCCAGCAGCTTACGAGGGACCTACGAGCAGTACTTC. This translates into CASSLRGTYEQYF.

CDR3 amino acids: CASSFGQTSGQDTQYF. In DNA, the CDR3 is TGTGCCAGCAGCTTTGGCCAGACTAGCGGGCAAGATACGCAGTATTTT. V and J are TRBV5-4 and TRBJ2-3; TRBD2 aligns across 10 bases. In germline, CDR1 is SGHNT, CDR2 YYREEE (reference sequence). This CDR3 region has 16 residues. V was pared by 2 bases and J by 5 bases, with 8 bases of the junction left unmatched.

The J gene is TRBJ2-7, the V gene TRBV9; a possible D gene is TRBD2 (6 bases). CDR1 is SGDLS, CDR2 YYNGEE, per germline. The CDR3 length is 13 residues. With 0 bases removed from V and 5 bases from J, the gap between germline ends came to 9 bases. In DNA form, the CDR3 reads TGTGCCAGCAGCGTAGCGGGAGTCCACGAGCAGTACTTC. Translated: CASSVAGVHEQYF.

The sample holds a few counts of this clone. The V gene is TRBV11-3, the J gene TRBJ2-7; TRBD1 might be the D (6 bases). V lost 0 bases and J 3 bases, leaving 21 bases between the germline ends. The CDR3 is 18 amino acids. The germline V gene has CDR1 SGHNT and CDR2 YENEEA. Here the CDR3 DNA reads TGTGCCAGCAGCTTAGATTCCCCGCAGGGGACCAGGGGCTACGAGCAGTACTTC. This gives the protein CASSLDSPQGTRGYEQYF. The full variable domain, in which reference TRBV11-3 and TRBJ2-7 provide the parts outside the CDR3, is EAGVVQSPRYKIIEKKQPVAFWCNPISGHNTLYWYLQNLGQGPELLIRYENEEAVDDSQLPKDRFSAERLKGVDSTLKIQPAELGDSAVYLCASSLDSPQGTRGYEQYFGPGTRLTVT.